This is a list of T cell receptor beta chains from one sample in a study of CD8 T cells in ankylosing spondylitis. TCRdb re-analysed the 5' RACE reads in MiXCR, keeping a single row per CDR3 protein. The table lists about 480,000 distinct CDR3 sequences, roughly 18% of them singletons, with just over 1% in the top ten. The specimen sequenced was blood, either unsorted or a sorted T cell fraction (not recorded which). The receptors stem from a male donor with ankylosing spondylitis. Both conserved end residues are trimmed from each CDR3. Fields, in order: V gene, J gene, CDR3 protein.

V: TRBV9; J: TRBJ1-1; CDR3: ASSAGQRDPTEAF
V: TRBV6-2/TRBV6-3; J: TRBJ2-7; CDR3: ASSQMRDKSEQY
V: TRBV19; J: TRBJ1-5; CDR3: ASSKGTTSSNQPQH
V: TRBV7-3; J: TRBJ2-6; CDR3: ASGLSGANVLT
V: TRBV11-2; J: TRBJ2-3; CDR3: ASSLQGLATDTQY
V: TRBV20-1; J: TRBJ2-5; CDR3: SARAGAGTQY
V: TRBV11-2; J: TRBJ2-1; CDR3: ASSLKRDRGRDEQF
V: TRBV2; J: TRBJ2-1; CDR3: ASSGETSSYNEQF
V: TRBV9; J: TRBJ2-1; CDR3: ASSDGTGFYNEQF
V: TRBV20-1; J: TRBJ2-1; CDR3: SVTSGGSYYNEQF
V: TRBV11-2; J: TRBJ2-1; CDR3: ASSSTGGRGKGQF
V: TRBV5-6; J: TRBJ1-1; CDR3: ASSLGGRGLNTEAF
V: TRBV2; J: TRBJ2-1; CDR3: ASSDYNPREF
V: TRBV29-1; J: TRBJ2-7; CDR3: SVEEAGFLGQY
V: TRBV6-2/TRBV6-3; J: TRBJ1-5; CDR3: ASSGPYSNQPQH
V: TRBV6-5; J: TRBJ2-3; CDR3: ASRLDDTDTQY
V: TRBV2; J: TRBJ2-1; CDR3: ARSGVNEQF
V: TRBV11-1; J: TRBJ2-5; CDR3: ASSSPGLAGPPRETQY
V: TRBV5-1; J: TRBJ2-3; CDR3: ASSLVGDKGDTQY
V: TRBV20-1; J: TRBJ1-2; CDR3: SARGTAIGYGYT
V: TRBV28; J: TRBJ2-5; CDR3: ASSLWGGVSKETQY
V: TRBV5-6; J: TRBJ1-3; CDR3: ASSAEPGPGNTIY
V: TRBV7-8; J: TRBJ2-7; CDR3: ASSLAHDREQY
V: TRBV5-6; J: TRBJ2-3; CDR3: ASRGGLGYTDTQY